Listed below are T cell receptor beta chains from one sample, sequenced in a study of T cell responses to AZD1222 COVID-19 vaccine. Repertoires were generated with immunoSEQ multiplex PCR, while TCRdb's copy carries only in-frame clones and drops some. The sample gives about 56,000 clones, approximately 86% of which show up once; around 7% is in the top ten. The source material was peripheral blood, sampled 28 days after the second AZD1222 dose. These receptors all stem from an adult who received the AZD1222 COVID-19 vaccine. CDR3s include the opening cysteine and the closing phenylalanine or tryptophan. Fields, in order: D gene, V gene, J gene, clone size, CDR3 DNA, CDR3 protein. D genes are given only for firm matches. Clone size is given for some rows only: seen once, a few or many times, or a class if the clone is expanded.

D: .; V: TRBV18; J: TRBJ2-2; size: .; DNA: TGTGCCAGCTCACCACGCGGGCAGCAATACACCGGGGAGCTGTTTTTT; CDR3: CASSPRGQQYTGELFF
D: TRBD2; V: TRBV5-8; J: TRBJ2-5; size: .; DNA: TGTGCCAGCAGCCATGGACTAGCGGGAGTAGAGACCCAGTACTTC; CDR3: CASSHGLAGVETQYF
D: TRBD2; V: TRBV11-3; J: TRBJ2-7; size: .; DNA: TGTGCCAGCAGCCCTAGCGGGAGTAGATACGAGCAGTACTTC; CDR3: CASSPSGSRYEQYF
D: .; V: TRBV28; J: TRBJ1-1; size: .; DNA: TGTGCCAGCAGTACCAGTATGATCTTT; CDR3: CASSTSMIF
D: .; V: TRBV19; J: TRBJ2-1; size: .; DNA: TGTGCCAGTAGTCAAGGACAGCAGTACAATGAGCAGTTCTTC; CDR3: CASSQGQQYNEQFF
D: TRBD1; V: TRBV2; J: TRBJ1-2; size: .; DNA: TGTGCCAGCAGCGGACAGGGTAACTATGGCTACACCTTC; CDR3: CASSGQGNYGYTF
D: TRBD2; V: TRBV11-1; J: TRBJ2-7; size: .; DNA: TGTGCCAGCAGCCGATGGGGGGGCGAGCAGTACTTC; CDR3: CASSRWGGEQYF
D: .; V: TRBV4-1; J: TRBJ1-5; size: few; DNA: TGCGCCAGCAGCTGGGGGGCGTCTGGGAATCAGCCCCAGCATTTT; CDR3: CASSWGASGNQPQHF
D: .; V: TRBV19; J: TRBJ1-1; size: .; DNA: TGTGCCAGTAGTATTGGGGCAGACCTACCGAACACTGAAGCTTTCTTT; CDR3: CASSIGADLPNTEAFF
D: TRBD1; V: TRBV19; J: TRBJ1-4; size: .; DNA: TGTGCCGGCTCAGACAGGGTTAATGAAAAACTGTTTTTT; CDR3: CAGSDRVNEKLFF
D: .; V: TRBV5-1; J: TRBJ1-1; size: .; DNA: TGCGCCAGCAGCTTTCACAAAGACACTGAAGCTTTCTTT; CDR3: CASSFHKDTEAFF
D: .; V: TRBV24-1; J: TRBJ2-3; size: .; DNA: TGTGCCACCAGTCCCCGGTTCGACACAGATACGCAGTATTTT; CDR3: CATSPRFDTDTQYF
D: .; V: TRBV12-3/TRBV12-4; J: TRBJ1-2; size: .; DNA: TGTGCCAGCAGTTTATTGGGGTATGGCTACACCTTC; CDR3: CASSLLGYGYTF
D: TRBD1; V: TRBV5-6; J: TRBJ1-1; size: once; DNA: TGTGCCAGCAGCTTGGGGACAGGGGGCATGAACACTGAAGCTTTCTTT; CDR3: CASSLGTGGMNTEAFF
D: TRBD1; V: TRBV3-1/TRBV3-2; J: TRBJ2-6; size: .; DNA: TGTGCCAGCAGCCGCATGGGACAGGGGCCTCCCTCTGGGGCCAACGTCCTGACTTTC; CDR3: CASSRMGQGPPSGANVLTF
D: .; V: TRBV7-2; J: TRBJ1-2; size: .; DNA: TGTGCCAGCAGCGCACGACCGGGGGCTGACACCTTC; CDR3: CASSARPGADTF
D: .; V: TRBV6-5; J: TRBJ1-2; size: .; DNA: TGTGCCAGCAGTTACGGTGGATGGTCCGACAGCTATGGCTACACCTTC; CDR3: CASSYGGWSDSYGYTF
D: TRBD1; V: TRBV5-7; J: TRBJ1-5; size: .; DNA: TGTGCCAGCAGCTTGTTGACAGGGGTTCAGCCCCAGCATTTT; CDR3: CASSLLTGVQPQHF
D: .; V: TRBV5-1; J: TRBJ2-3; size: .; DNA: TGCGCCAGCAGCCCCCTGACTACACACACAGATACGCAGTATTTT; CDR3: CASSPLTTHTDTQYF
D: .; V: TRBV7-2; J: TRBJ2-3; size: .; DNA: TGTGCCAGCAGCTTATACGTAACGGGGACAGATACGCAGTATTTT; CDR3: CASSLYVTGTDTQYF
D: .; V: TRBV28; J: TRBJ2-6; size: .; DNA: TGTGCCAGCAGTTCACTTACTTTCTCTGGGGCCAACGTCCTGACTTTC; CDR3: CASSSLTFSGANVLTF
D: .; V: TRBV7-3; J: TRBJ2-1; size: .; DNA: TGTGCCAGCAGCCCGACTGGAAACTACAATGAGCAGTTCTTC; CDR3: CASSPTGNYNEQFF
D: .; V: TRBV2; J: TRBJ2-1; size: once; DNA: TGTGCCAGCTTAAGTACCTTCGAGCAGTTCTTC; CDR3: CASLSTFEQFF
D: TRBD2; V: TRBV28; J: TRBJ2-1; size: .; DNA: TGTGCCAGCAGTTCGACAACTAGCGGCGGTTACAATGAGCAGTTCTTC; CDR3: CASSSTTSGGYNEQFF
D: .; V: TRBV3-1/TRBV3-2; J: TRBJ1-5; size: .; DNA: TGTGCCAGCAGCCAAGACCCAGGGAATCTCCAGCCCCAGCATTTT; CDR3: CASSQDPGNLQPQHF
D: TRBD2; V: TRBV28; J: TRBJ2-1; size: .; DNA: TGTGCCAGCAGTTTAGGGGCGGGAGGGCAGAATGAGCAGTTCTTC; CDR3: CASSLGAGGQNEQFF
D: .; V: TRBV24-1; J: TRBJ1-1; size: .; DNA: TGTGCCACCAGTACCGCTTTCTTT; CDR3: CATSTAFF
D: TRBD1; V: TRBV30; J: TRBJ1-4; size: .; DNA: TGTGCCTGGTCGAACCGGAGGGGGCTGGGGGAAAAACTGTTTTTT; CDR3: CAWSNRRGLGEKLFF
D: .; V: TRBV10-3; J: TRBJ1-1; size: .; DNA: TGTGCCATCACCTACAGGGCTAACACTGAAGCTTTCTTT; CDR3: CAITYRANTEAFF
D: TRBD1; V: TRBV30; J: TRBJ2-7; size: .; DNA: TGTGCCTGGAGGCTGGGGACAGGGGACTACGAGCAGTACTTC; CDR3: CAWRLGTGDYEQYF
D: .; V: TRBV28; J: TRBJ2-7; size: .; DNA: TGTGCCAGCAGTCCGTCAGACAGGACTGAGCAGTACTTC; CDR3: CASSPSDRTEQYF
D: .; V: TRBV14; J: TRBJ1-5; size: .; DNA: TGTGCCAGCAGCCGGGACTTCAATCAGCCCCAGCATTTT; CDR3: CASSRDFNQPQHF
D: TRBD1; V: TRBV7-2; J: TRBJ1-6; size: .; DNA: TGTGCCAGCAGTATCGACAGGGGGCAATCACCCCTCCACTTT; CDR3: CASSIDRGQSPLHF
D: TRBD1; V: TRBV14; J: TRBJ1-1; size: .; DNA: TGTGCCAGCAGCCAACGACAGGGGAGACGATGGATTGGGAACACTGAAGCTTTCTTT; CDR3: CASSQRQGRRWIGNTEAFF